This T cell receptor (beta chain) originates from a study of beta chain features in type 1 diabetes. Study-wide points: TCRB CDR3s were moderately but significantly shorter in Type 1 diabetes patients in all four CD4+ subsets.

The CDR3 loop spans 15 amino acids. Trimming took 7 bases from V and 0 from J, leaving 13 bases between them. CDR1 and CDR2 from the germline V gene are SEHNR and FQNEAQ (reference sequence). The study reverse transcribed the entire isolated RNA, so it sequenced expressed TCRB transcripts. Here immunoSEQ multiplex PCR was the method, and the copy in TCRdb shows in-frame clones only, minus some. The sample consists of some 370,000 clones, around 9.6% of them appearing once. In this sample, this clone turned up a few times. Its antigen is not known. This clonotype was obtained from a man aged 30 to 39 with type 1 diabetes. The sequenced material came from central memory CD4+ T cells from blood. The chain has TRBV7-9 and TRBJ2-1, with D perhaps TRBD2 (6 bases). The CDR3 loop is CASTETGVSYNEQFF. CDR3 nucleotides: TGTGCCAGCACTGAAACGGGAGTCTCCTACAATGAGCAGTTCTTC.